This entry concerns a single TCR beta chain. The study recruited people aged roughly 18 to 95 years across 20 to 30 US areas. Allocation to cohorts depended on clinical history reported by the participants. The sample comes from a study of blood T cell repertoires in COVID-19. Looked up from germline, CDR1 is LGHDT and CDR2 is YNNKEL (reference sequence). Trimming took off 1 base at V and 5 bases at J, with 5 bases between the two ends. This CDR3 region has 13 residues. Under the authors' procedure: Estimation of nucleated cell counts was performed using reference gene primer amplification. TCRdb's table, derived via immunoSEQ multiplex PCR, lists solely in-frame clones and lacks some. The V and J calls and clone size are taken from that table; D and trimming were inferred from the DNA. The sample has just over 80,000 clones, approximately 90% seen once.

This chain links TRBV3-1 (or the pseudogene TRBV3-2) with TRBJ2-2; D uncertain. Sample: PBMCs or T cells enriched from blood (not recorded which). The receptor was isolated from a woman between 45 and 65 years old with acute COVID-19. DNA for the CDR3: TGTGCCAGCAGCCAAGTTTTAACCGGGGAGCTGTTTTTT. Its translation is CASSQVLTGELFF.